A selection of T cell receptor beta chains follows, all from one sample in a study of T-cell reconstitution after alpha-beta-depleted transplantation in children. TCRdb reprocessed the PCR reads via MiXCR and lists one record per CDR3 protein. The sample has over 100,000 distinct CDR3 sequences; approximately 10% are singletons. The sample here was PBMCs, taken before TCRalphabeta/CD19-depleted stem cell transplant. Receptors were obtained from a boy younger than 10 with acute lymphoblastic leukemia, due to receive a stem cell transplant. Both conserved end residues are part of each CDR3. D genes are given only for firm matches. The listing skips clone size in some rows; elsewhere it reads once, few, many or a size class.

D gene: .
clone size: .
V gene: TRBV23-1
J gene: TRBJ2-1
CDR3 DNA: TGCGCCAGCAGTCACGTCGGACAAAAGGACAATGAGCAGTTCTTC
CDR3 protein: CASSHVGQKDNEQFF

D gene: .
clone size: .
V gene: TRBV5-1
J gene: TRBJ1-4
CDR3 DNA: TGCGCCAGCAGCTACGACGGTTTTATGAGTCCCGGCCGGAATGAAAAACTGTTTTTT
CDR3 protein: CASSYDGFMSPGRNEKLFF

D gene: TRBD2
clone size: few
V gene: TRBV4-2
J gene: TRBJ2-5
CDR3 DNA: TGTGCCAGCAGCCAAGAAGCGGGAGGGTGGGAGACCCAGTACTTC
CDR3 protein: CASSQEAGGWETQYF

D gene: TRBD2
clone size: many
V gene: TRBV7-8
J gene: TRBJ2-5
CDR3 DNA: TGTGCCAGCAGCGAAGGGACTAGCGGGAGTGGGGAGACCCAGTACTTC
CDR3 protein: CASSEGTSGSGETQYF

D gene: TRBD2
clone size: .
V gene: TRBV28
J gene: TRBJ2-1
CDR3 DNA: TGTGCCAGCAGTCCCCCAGTTTCGACTAGCTATTTTCGTAACAATGAGCAGTTCTTC
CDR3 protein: CASSPPVSTSYFRNNEQFF

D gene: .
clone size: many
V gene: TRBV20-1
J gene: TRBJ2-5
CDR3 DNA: TGCAGTGCCTCTTCGGTCCGAGGGACCCAGTACTTC
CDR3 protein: CSASSVRGTQYF

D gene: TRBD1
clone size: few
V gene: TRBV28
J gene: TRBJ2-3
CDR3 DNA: TGTGCCAGCAGCCCGACCGTCCATACAGGGGGCCCATCAGATACGCAGTATTTT
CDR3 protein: CASSPTVHTGGPSDTQYF

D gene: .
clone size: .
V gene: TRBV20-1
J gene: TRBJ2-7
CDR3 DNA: TGCAGTGCTAACATTGCTGGAGGATCCAACTACGAGCAGTACTTC
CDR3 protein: CSANIAGGSNYEQYF

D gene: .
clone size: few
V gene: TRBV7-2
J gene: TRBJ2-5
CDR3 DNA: TGTGCCAGCAGCTTAGCGCTGTCCGGAGAGACCCAGTACTTC
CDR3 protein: CASSLALSGETQYF

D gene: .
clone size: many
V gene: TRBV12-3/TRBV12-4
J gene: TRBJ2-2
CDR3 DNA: TGTGCCAGCAAAAGCGGGTGGACCGGGGAGCTGTTTTTT
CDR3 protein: CASKSGWTGELFF

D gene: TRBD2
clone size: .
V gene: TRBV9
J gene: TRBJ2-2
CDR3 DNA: TGTGCCAGCGGGAGGGATATGAACACCGGGGAGCTGTTTTTT
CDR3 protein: CASGRDMNTGELFF

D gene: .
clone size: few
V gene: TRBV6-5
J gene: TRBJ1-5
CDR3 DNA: TGTGCCAGCAGTTACGTGGAGGGACAGCCCCAGCATTTT
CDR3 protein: CASSYVEGQPQHF